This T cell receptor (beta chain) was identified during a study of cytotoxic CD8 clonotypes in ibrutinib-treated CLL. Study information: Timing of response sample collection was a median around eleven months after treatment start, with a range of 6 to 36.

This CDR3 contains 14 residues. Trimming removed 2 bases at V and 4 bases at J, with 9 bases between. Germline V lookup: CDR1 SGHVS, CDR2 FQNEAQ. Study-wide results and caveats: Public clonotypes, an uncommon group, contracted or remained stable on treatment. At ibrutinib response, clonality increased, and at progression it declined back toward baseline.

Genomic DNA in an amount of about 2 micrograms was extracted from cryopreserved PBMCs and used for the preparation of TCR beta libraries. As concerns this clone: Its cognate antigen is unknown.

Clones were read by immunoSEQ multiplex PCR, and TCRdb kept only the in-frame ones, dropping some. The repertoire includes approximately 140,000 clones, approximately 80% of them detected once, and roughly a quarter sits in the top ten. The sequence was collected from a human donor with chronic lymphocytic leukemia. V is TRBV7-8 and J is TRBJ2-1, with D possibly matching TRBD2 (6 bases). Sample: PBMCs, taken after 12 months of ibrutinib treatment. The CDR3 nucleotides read TGTGCCAGCAGCTTAACGGGAGCATACAATGAGCAGTTCTTC. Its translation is CASSLTGAYNEQFF. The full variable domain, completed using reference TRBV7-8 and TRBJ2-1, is GAGVSQSPRYKVAKRGQDVALRCDPISGHVSLFWYQQALGQGPEFLTYFQNEAQLDKSGLPSDRFFAERPEGSVSTLKIQRTQQEDSAVYLCASSLTGAYNEQFFGPGTRLTVL.